These T cell receptor beta chains were read from a single sample in a study of T cell responses to AZD1222 COVID-19 vaccine. The data were produced by immunoSEQ multiplex PCR, yet TCRdb's version contains in-frame clones alone and is incomplete. The sample holds roughly 76,000 clones, about 88% seen once. Sequencing was performed on peripheral blood, taken on day 0 of AZD1222 vaccination. These receptors were taken from an adult in good health. The CDR3 runs from the conserved cysteine through the conserved F or W. Each record gives: CDR3 length, J gene, D gene, V gene, CDR3 DNA, CDR3 protein. The D gene is left open where the match is weak.

len: 13; j_gene: TRBJ1-2; d_gene: -; v_gene: TRBV5-1; CDR3nt: TGCGCCAGCAGCCAAGACCCATCCTATGGCTACACCTTC; CDR3aa: CASSQDPSYGYTF
len: 16; j_gene: TRBJ1-6; d_gene: TRBD1; v_gene: TRBV20-1; CDR3nt: TGCAGTGCTAGTGGCGGACAGGGCTCCTATAATTCACCCCTCCACTTT; CDR3aa: CSASGGQGSYNSPLHF
len: 24; j_gene: TRBJ1-5; d_gene: -; v_gene: TRBV12-2; CDR3nt: TGTGCAAGTCGCTTACGGCCAGACCCCATGCCCAGAGGACAGGTCCTCAATAGCAATCAGCCCCAGCATTTT; CDR3aa: CASRLRPDPMPRGQVLNSNQPQHF
len: 15; j_gene: TRBJ1-2; d_gene: TRBD1; v_gene: TRBV28; CDR3nt: TGTGCCAGCAGTCCTACCGGGACAGCAGGCTATGGCTACACCTTC; CDR3aa: CASSPTGTAGYGYTF
len: 14; j_gene: TRBJ2-2; d_gene: -; v_gene: TRBV27; CDR3nt: TGTGCCAGCAGTTTTACTAACACAGGGGGGGAGCTGTTTTTT; CDR3aa: CASSFTNTGGELFF
len: 15; j_gene: TRBJ1-3; d_gene: -; v_gene: TRBV7-8; CDR3nt: TGTGCCAGCAGCTCCCGGGACCTACCCTTAAACACCATATATTTT; CDR3aa: CASSSRDLPLNTIYF
len: 15; j_gene: TRBJ2-5; d_gene: TRBD1; v_gene: TRBV5-1; CDR3nt: TGCGCCAGCAGCTTGGAAACAGGGGGCAGGGAGACCCAGTACTTC; CDR3aa: CASSLETGGRETQYF
len: 12; j_gene: TRBJ2-2; d_gene: -; v_gene: TRBV19; CDR3nt: TGTGCCAGTAGCGGAGGGGCCGGGGAGCTGTTTTTT; CDR3aa: CASSGGAGELFF
len: 15; j_gene: TRBJ1-5; d_gene: -; v_gene: TRBV28; CDR3nt: TGTGCCAGCAGTTTGGGTATGGGAGGTAATCAGCCCCAGCATTTT; CDR3aa: CASSLGMGGNQPQHF
len: 13; j_gene: TRBJ1-5; d_gene: -; v_gene: TRBV6-5; CDR3nt: TGTGCCAGCAGTTCAGGGGCGGGGCAGCCCCAGCATTTT; CDR3aa: CASSSGAGQPQHF
len: 11; j_gene: TRBJ1-1; d_gene: -; v_gene: TRBV12-3/TRBV12-4; CDR3nt: TGTGCCAGCGGGGTGAGGGGTGAAGCTTTCTTT; CDR3aa: CASGVRGEAFF
len: 15; j_gene: TRBJ1-1; d_gene: -; v_gene: TRBV10-1; CDR3nt: TGCGCCAGCAGTGAGTCGACAGCTTCCGAACGTGAAGCTTTCTTT; CDR3aa: CASSESTASEREAFF
len: 15; j_gene: TRBJ1-3; d_gene: TRBD1; v_gene: TRBV6-5; CDR3nt: TGTGCCAGCAGCACCGGGACAGACTCTGGAAACACCATATATTTT; CDR3aa: CASSTGTDSGNTIYF
len: 15; j_gene: TRBJ1-4; d_gene: -; v_gene: TRBV10-3; CDR3nt: TGTGCCATCAGTGATTCTAGGGGTCCTAATGAAAAACTGTTTTTT; CDR3aa: CAISDSRGPNEKLFF
len: 15; j_gene: TRBJ1-6; d_gene: -; v_gene: TRBV6-4; CDR3nt: TGTGCCAGCAGTGACACGGGGGCTGGGAATTCACCCCTCCACTTT; CDR3aa: CASSDTGAGNSPLHF
len: 12; j_gene: TRBJ1-1; d_gene: -; v_gene: TRBV6-4; CDR3nt: TGTGCCAGCAGTGAGGCTCCCACTGAAGCTTTCTTT; CDR3aa: CASSEAPTEAFF
len: 14; j_gene: TRBJ2-3; d_gene: -; v_gene: TRBV3-1/TRBV3-2; CDR3nt: TGTGCCAGCAGCCCTCGGAAGAGAATAGATACGCAGTATTTT; CDR3aa: CASSPRKRIDTQYF
len: 14; j_gene: TRBJ2-2; d_gene: -; v_gene: TRBV6-5; CDR3nt: TGTGCCAGCGTGCTGGTGGGGAACACCGGGGAGCTGTTTTTT; CDR3aa: CASVLVGNTGELFF
len: 17; j_gene: TRBJ2-2; d_gene: TRBD1; v_gene: TRBV2; CDR3nt: TGTGCCAGCCGTGGTCTGGTAGGGACAGGGGTTACCGGGGAGCTGTTTTTT; CDR3aa: CASRGLVGTGVTGELFF
len: 13; j_gene: TRBJ1-2; d_gene: TRBD1; v_gene: TRBV29-1; CDR3nt: TGCAGCGGGGTTGGGACAGCTAACTATGGCTACACCTTC; CDR3aa: CSGVGTANYGYTF
len: 11; j_gene: TRBJ1-2; d_gene: -; v_gene: TRBV3-1/TRBV3-2; CDR3nt: TGTGCCAGCCAGGCGGGCGGCGGCTACACCTTC; CDR3aa: CASQAGGGYTF